This T cell receptor (beta chain) was obtained from a study of T cells in Graves' hyperthyroidism and ophthalmopathy. This clonotype was observed a handful of times. The CDR3 sequence is 15 residues long. CDR1 is DFQATT and CDR2 is SNEGSKA in the germline V gene (reference sequence). J lost 2 bases, V lost 5 bases, and 11 bases had no gene match. The CDR3 regions of TCR beta were amplified from RNA transcripts. RT-PCR in the first round (using the HTBI primer set) targeted the TCR CDR3. TCRdb re-derived calls from the multiplex PCR reads in MiXCR, one entry per CDR3 protein. The data show about 340,000 distinct CDR3 sequences, around 23% seen once.

The sample comprised blood. This clonotype was obtained from a woman aged 50 to 65 with Graves' hyperthyroidism. The genes are TRBV20-1 and TRBJ1-2, with TRBD1 identical over 7 bases. CDR3 DNA: TGCAGTGCTCTAAAAACCGGGACAGCAAACTATGGCTACACCTTC. Residues: CSALKTGTANYGYTF.